This record covers a single T cell receptor (beta chain). This clonotype was detected a few times. Its specific antigen is unknown. The input lacks base qualities; no much larger clone sits a single base away. Unmatched junction bases come to 6, with V trimmed by 0 bases and J by 4 bases. Measured from the cysteine to the phenylalanine, the CDR3 is 16 residues long. Only the CDR3 part of the read is kept: 48 bases, read in frame from the first base. The germline V gene (reference sequence) gives CDR1 as DFQATT and CDR2 as SNEGSKA. The data are from a study of response to subunit inactivated influenza vaccine (dated by TCRdb to the late 2010s). For the study in its entirety: To follow how T cells responded to a trivalent subunit inactivated influenza vaccine, the researchers relied on deep quantitative profiling of the T cell receptor repertoire. Study-level results and caveats: According to the authors, only a limited number of new T cells may be recruited by each seasonal influenza vaccination.

Library preparation was by RT-PCR. Instrument on record: Illumina HiSeq 2500. TCRdb reprocessing: public reads trimmed at Q25 with fastp, clones called with MiXCR, in-frame beta chains kept. A single entry per CDR3 protein holds the most common genes and DNA from its merged rows. The sample table shows 650,000 to 700,000 distinct CDR3 sequences, and approximately 14% are seen once. The ten largest clones add up to around a tenth of the sample. The receptor was derived from a man aged 45-65 years who received an inactivated influenza vaccine. Donor details come from another sample of the same person, matched by shared clones. Recombination linked TRBV20-1 to TRBJ2-1; a stretch of 10 junction bases matches TRBD2. The sequencing used PBMCs from blood, collected 11 to 12 days after vaccination. The CDR3 sequence is CSARDITSGTYNEQFF. The bases are TGCAGTGCTAGAGATATAACTAGCGGGACATACAATGAGCAGTTCTTC.